The clone carrying this T cell receptor beta chain was picked up many times. The antigen is unknown. Using its own MiXCR run on the 5' RACE reads, TCRdb lists one record per CDR3 protein. The table includes roughly 250,000 distinct CDR3 sequences, approximately 7% detected once. This record comes from a study of identical twins. The study's findings and limits: Excess sharing by twins proved weaker in beta out-of-frame sequences. Abundant beta clonotypes from cord blood bore fewer insertions; memory repertoires lacked this pattern. Out-of-frame alpha sequences that twins shared showed excess low generation probability.

These data are also associated with another study on yellow fever vaccine responses in identical twins.

The sequence came from a woman between 18 and 29 years old in good health. Sequencing was performed on memory (CD45RO+) T cells sorted from blood.

The CDR3 is CASSPPGGNSNQPQHF. CDR3 nucleotide sequence: TGTGCCAGCAGTCCCCCCGGGGGAAATAGCAATCAGCCCCAGCATTTT. This chain joins TRBV12-3 or TRBV12-4 and TRBJ1-5, with D perhaps TRBD1 (5 bases). The CDR3 length is 16 residues. V was pared by 5 bases and J by 0 bases, with 14 bases between.